The TCR beta chain under discussion was sequenced for a study of cytomegalovirus exposure and HLA in healthy donors. Turning to the study itself: Prior work identified 95 million to 120 million unique TCR beta sequences in some 200 million T cells. From HLA-typed donors, an early data release held tens of millions of unique TCRs. Study-wide points: An analysis done earlier found most TCR beta V segments productive about 87% or about 30% of the time. Immune exposure information comprised only CMV serostatus.

As to this clone: The antigen remains undetermined.

Per the germline V gene, CDR1 is SQVTM and CDR2 is ANQGSEA. The CDR3 extends over 16 amino acids. The ends lost 0 bases at V and 2 bases at J; junction bases unmatched: 7. PCR amplification relied on 60 Vbeta primers (plus 13 Jbeta primers). Using immunoSEQ multiplex PCR, the repertoire was profiled, and TCRdb retains in-frame clones only, with some absent. This sample yields more than 85,000 clones, of which approximately 84% are seen a single time; 1.5% to 2% belongs to the top ten. The chain uses TRBV29-1 and TRBJ1-3; the match to TRBD1 covers 7 bases. The receptor was isolated from a man aged 35 to 55 in good health and CMV-seronegative. Material for sequencing was PBMCs. CDR3: CSVEDRGKGAGNTIYF. DNA of the CDR3: TGCAGCGTTGAAGACAGGGGGAAAGGTGCTGGAAACACCATATATTTT.